This T cell receptor (beta chain) was sequenced in a study of beta chain features in type 1 diabetes. Findings and limits, study-wide: The question left open here concerned HLA type influencing TCRB rearrangement. TCRB CDR3 length was moderately but significantly reduced in all four CD4+ subsets of Type 1 diabetes patients.

This clone appeared a few times. As yet, its antigen is unknown. Germline-derived CDR1 and CDR2 are SEHNR and FQNEAQ (reference sequence). The V end lost 3 bases, the J end lost 6 bases, and 11 bases lay between the germline ends. This CDR3 is 14 amino acids long. Donors contributed one heparinised blood draw apiece, averaging about 120 mL. The isolated RNA, all of it, was reverse transcribed, so expressed TCRB transcripts were what got sequenced. The data were produced by immunoSEQ multiplex PCR, yet TCRdb's version contains in-frame clones alone and is incomplete. In the table there are roughly 250,000 clones, about 10% of which are singletons.

This TCR came from a woman aged 18-29 years in good health. Sequenced sample: naive CD4+ T cells from blood. V gene TRBV7-9 combines with J gene TRBJ1-4; D uncertain. For the CDR3, the DNA is TGTGCCAGCAGCTTCTTGTCGGTGGATGAAAAACTGTTTTTT. This gives the protein CASSFLSVDEKLFF.